This note documents a single TCR beta chain sequence. Its antigen remains unidentified. Sequenced by immunoSEQ multiplex PCR; TCRdb stores in-frame clones only, minus some. The sample includes around 120,000 clones, 80% to 90% of them seen just once. This specimen belongs to a study of T cell responses to AZD1222 COVID-19 vaccine. Overall study results and limits: Most donors were white British, females outnumbered males, and clonal diversity was possibly underestimated. Among vaccine-associated CD4 TCRs, coverage spanned spike, with dominance at 160-218 and 743-854. Every sample of the repertoires postdated the peak T cell response.

Per germline, CDR1 MNHNS and CDR2 SASEGT. V gave up 2 bases and J gave up 3 bases; unmatched junction bases: 13. This CDR3 is 18 amino acids long. Second doses were pooled across both intervals (about 4 or about 12 weeks). The rearrangement uses TRBV6-1 and TRBJ2-3, with 8 bases fitting TRBD1. This receptor was identified in an adult who received the AZD1222 COVID-19 vaccine. This specimen consisted of peripheral blood, obtained 28 days after the second AZD1222 dose. The chain's CDR3 is CASSELGGTGGETDTQYF. In nucleotides, the CDR3 is TGTGCCAGCAGTGAATTAGGCGGTACAGGGGGTGAAACAGATACGCAGTATTTT.